Here is one T cell receptor (beta chain) with its context. Its target is not known. Germline V CDR1 and CDR2: KGHDR, SFDVKD. CDR3 length: 15 residues. V shed 3 bases and J shed 1 base, with 11 bases lying between them. This sample is part of a study of T cell responses to AZD1222 COVID-19 vaccine. Some clones are missing from TCRdb's copy, which holds only in-frame ones; the method was immunoSEQ multiplex PCR. The sample contains about 35,000 clones, around 84% of which appear only once. Findings and caveats of the study: The number of AZD1222 recipients seropositive at baseline was only five to seven. Unmutated variant regions are reportedly the target of nearly half of TCRs that are spike-specific. Females outnumbered males among donors, who were mostly white British; clonal diversity was possibly underestimated. Repertoires were collected only later (after the peak T cell response had occurred).

Specimen: peripheral blood, collected 28 days after the second AZD1222 dose. This TCR came from an adult who received the AZD1222 COVID-19 vaccine. The V and J genes are TRBV24-1 and TRBJ1-2; D gene uncertain. This chain's CDR3 is CATSDRNLFNYGYTF. CDR3 bases: TGTGCCACCAGTGATAGAAACCTTTTTAACTATGGCTACACCTTC.